This T cell receptor (beta chain) was recovered during a study of siplizumab effects on memory and regulatory T cells. Produced via immunoSEQ multiplex PCR; TCRdb's table is partial and in-frame only. The sample lists some 100,000 clones, over 95% occurring once. Trimming at V came to 2 bases and at J to 0 bases, leaving 7 bases not matched to a gene. This CDR3 comprises 18 residues. The receptor's source is a human donor in good health. This chain joins TRBV23-1 and TRBJ2-1, with TRBD2 matching 10 bases. TRBV23-1 is given ORF status, its function remaining uncertain. The specimen sequenced was naive CD4+ T cells sorted from blood. The CDR3 sequence is CASSQGSGGKSSYNEQFF. The CDR3 nucleotides are TGCGCCAGCAGTCAAGGTAGCGGGGGGAAGAGCTCCTACAATGAGCAGTTCTTC.